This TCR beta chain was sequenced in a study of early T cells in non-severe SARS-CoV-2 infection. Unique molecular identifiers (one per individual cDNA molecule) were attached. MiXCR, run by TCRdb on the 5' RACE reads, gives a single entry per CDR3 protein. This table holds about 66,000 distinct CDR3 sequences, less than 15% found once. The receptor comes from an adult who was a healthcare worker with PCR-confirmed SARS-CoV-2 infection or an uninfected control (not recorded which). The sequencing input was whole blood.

CDR3 coding DNA: TGTGCCAGCAGTCCATTGACAGGGAGTGAAGCTTTCTTT. Its translation: CASSPLTGSEAFF. V and J are TRBV27 and TRBJ1-1; 7 bases align to TRBD1. V was pared by 5 bases and J by 7 bases, with 7 bases of the junction left unmatched. The CDR3 runs to 13 residues. The germline CDR1 and CDR2 sequences are MNHEY and SMNVEV (reference sequence).